Each of the 20 T cell receptor beta chains below was sequenced from the same sample in a study of blood T cell repertoires in COVID-19. TCRdb's table, derived via immunoSEQ multiplex PCR, lists solely in-frame clones and lacks some. The table lists a few hundred thousand clones, approximately 90% of them singletons. Source material: peripheral blood. These TCRs come from a woman aged 50 to 60 with active or convalescent COVID-19.

The V gene is TRBV2, the J gene TRBJ2-7; D perhaps matches TRBD1 (5 bases). Germline V gives CDR1 SNHLY, CDR2 FYNNEI. Trimming shortened V by 6 bases and J by 2 bases, and 14 bases separated the two germline ends. This CDR3 comprises 14 residues. CDR3 region: CASRKGQGPYEQYF. The CDR3 DNA follows: TGTGCCAGCAGAAAAGGACAAGGGCCCTACGAGCAGTACTTC.

The DNA of the CDR3 is TGCGCCAGCAGCGCGGGACAGGGATTTTACGAGCAGTACTTC. Its translation is CASSAGQGFYEQYF. The rearrangement links TRBV5-1 to TRBJ2-7; 9 positions agree with TRBD1. The length of the CDR3 is 14 residues. The trim removed 4 bases at V and 4 bases at J, leaving 6 bases unmatched. Germline assignment: CDR1 SGHRS and CDR2 YFSETQ.

The chain links TRBV6-5 to TRBJ2-3; unclear D gene. Per germline, CDR1 MNHEY and CDR2 SVGAGI. V shed 2 bases and J shed 2 bases, with 8 bases lying between them. The CDR3 runs to 14 residues. The CDR3 DNA reads as TGTGCCAGCAGTTACGCACAGTACACAGATACGCAGTATTTT. Translation: CASSYAQYTDTQYF.

V is TRBV25-1 and J is TRBJ1-4; D is unclear. This CDR3 has 12 residues. Germline V gene sequence: CDR1 MGHDK, CDR2 SYGVNS. The V and J ends lost 6 bases and 8 bases respectively, with 10 bases between them. This CDR3 reads CASRRQREKLFF. The CDR3 coding sequence is TGTGCCAGCAGACGGCAGCGGGAAAAACTGTTTTTT. The variable domain in full, with the rest retrieved from reference TRBV25-1 and TRBJ1-4, is EADIYQTPRYLVIGTGKKITLECSQTMGHDKMYWYQQDPGMELHLIHYSYGVNSTEKGDLSSESTVSRIRTEHFPLTLESARPSHTSQYLCASRRQREKLFFGSGTQLSVL.

The V call is TRBV27, the J call TRBJ2-1; 9 positions match TRBD1. The CDR3 length is 17 residues. Trimming at V came to 1 base and at J to 6 bases, leaving 10 bases not matched to a gene. Per germline, CDR1 MNHEY and CDR2 SMNVEV (reference sequence). The CDR3 DNA reads as TGTGCCAGCAGTTTATGGGAAGCCGGGACAGGGTTCAATGAGCAGTTCTTC. Translating gives CASSLWEAGTGFNEQFF.

This clone was detected only once. The V and J genes are TRBV19 and TRBJ2-1; D not certain. The CDR3 sequence is 13 residues long. The V gene's germline CDR1 is LNHDA and CDR2 SQIVND (reference sequence). The V end was cut by 3 bases, the J end by 6 bases, with 9 bases between. This CDR3 reads CASSILERNEQFF. Here the CDR3 DNA reads TGTGCCAGTAGTATTCTAGAACGCAATGAGCAGTTCTTC.

The chain is built from TRBV5-4 and TRBJ1-3; D gene unclear. The germline V gene has CDR1 SGHNT and CDR2 YYREEE (reference sequence). CDR3 length: 12 residues. V dropped 3 bases and J dropped 4 bases, with 5 bases sitting between them. This CDR3 is CASSSGGNTIYF. The DNA for the CDR3 is TGTGCCAGCAGCTCAGGAGGAAACACCATATATTTT.

The V gene is TRBV28, the J gene TRBJ2-7; no reliable D call. The CDR3 has 11 residues. Per germline, CDR1 MDHEN and CDR2 SYDVKM. V was pared by 8 bases and J by 5 bases, with 10 bases between. DNA for the CDR3: TGTGCCAGCCGCGGAAACCACGAGCAGTACTTC. This translates into CASRGNHEQYF.

This clone was detected once. The chain is built from TRBV6-2 or TRBV6-3 and TRBJ1-2, with D uncertain. The CDR3 extends over 13 amino acids. The germline V gene has CDR1 MNHEY and CDR2 SVGEGT. V gave up 2 bases and J gave up 0 bases, with 4 bases separating them. The CDR3 sequence is CASSYDSNYGYTF. The DNA for the CDR3 is TGTGCCAGCAGTTACGACTCTAACTATGGCTACACCTTC.

This chain joins TRBV14 and TRBJ1-4; D is uncertain. The germline V gene has CDR1 SGHDN and CDR2 FVKESK. This CDR3 contains 16 residues. V was clipped by 1 base and J by 4 bases, with 13 bases between them. The CDR3 DNA sequence: TGTGCCAGCAGCCAAGTTCCGCGGCGGCTTAATGAAAAACTGTTTTTT. Residues: CASSQVPRRLNEKLFF.

The CDR3: CASSQVGGRVNTEAFF. CDR3 bases: TGCGCCAGCAGCCAAGTCGGAGGGCGGGTGAACACTGAAGCTTTCTTT. The chain joins TRBV4-3 to TRBJ1-1, with unresolved D. The CDR3 extends over 16 amino acids. V shed 1 base and J shed 0 bases, with 12 bases lying between them. Germline V CDR1 and CDR2: LGHNA, YSLEER.

Regarding this clone: The sample holds other DNA sequences that translate to the same CDR3. This rearrangement joins TRBV9 to TRBJ2-1, with TRBD2 as a possible D gene (6 bases). The CDR3 extends over 15 amino acids. V lost 3 bases, J lost 0 bases, and 10 bases lay in between. The germline V gene encodes CDR1 SGDLS and CDR2 YYNGEE. CDR3: CASSASGSSYNEQFF. CDR3 DNA: TGTGCCAGCAGCGCAAGCGGGTCCTCCTACAATGAGCAGTTCTTC.

The V and J genes are TRBV28 and TRBJ2-5; the D gene is possibly TRBD1 (6 bases). The germline gives CDR1 MDHEN, CDR2 SYDVKM. Trimming pared 5 bases from V and 4 bases from J, leaving 17 bases between. CDR3 length: 15 amino acids. The CDR3 loop is CASSKVGEDRETQYF. CDR3 nucleotides: TGTGCCAGCAGTAAAGTCGGCGAGGACAGAGAGACCCAGTACTTC.

V and J are TRBV5-4 and TRBJ1-2; D gene uncertain. Between the trimmed V and J ends, which lost 2 bases and 4 bases, there was a span of 9 bases. The germline V gene has CDR1 SGHNT and CDR2 YYREEE (reference sequence). This CDR3 comprises 13 residues. As DNA, the CDR3 is TGTGCCAGCAGCTTTTTCGCGGCCTATGGCTACACCTTC. It specifies CASSFFAAYGYTF.

This rearrangement joins TRBV19 to TRBJ1-1, with TRBD1 matching 11 bases. The CDR3 has 16 residues. V was pared by 9 bases and J by 3 bases, with 12 bases of the junction left unmatched. Germline lookup yields CDR1 LNHDA and CDR2 SQIVND (reference sequence). CDR3 sequence reads: CASSDRTGGWDTEAFF. The CDR3 DNA follows: TGTGCCAGCTCAGACCGGACAGGGGGCTGGGACACTGAAGCTTTCTTT.

The V call is TRBV3-1 (or the pseudogene TRBV3-2), the J call TRBJ1-6; D gene ambiguous. This CDR3 spans 13 amino acids. V was cut by 4 bases and J by 5 bases, with 6 bases left in between. From germline, CDR1 is LGHDT and CDR2 YNNKEL (reference sequence). CDR3 nucleotide sequence: TGTGCCAGCAGCCCTCTAGATAATTCACCCCTCCACTTT. As protein: CASSPLDNSPLHF.

This chain uses TRBV28 with TRBJ1-5; D gene ambiguous. V lost 1 base to trimming and J lost 5 bases, with 9 bases between them. CDR3 size: 14 residues. Germline V lookup: CDR1 MDHEN, CDR2 SYDVKM. Here the CDR3 reads CASSLSQAYQPQHF. The CDR3 coding sequence is TGTGCCAGCAGTTTATCCCAAGCGTATCAGCCCCAGCATTTT.

V is TRBV2 and J is TRBJ1-5; D gene uncertain. This CDR3 spans 13 amino acids. Germline CDR1 is SNHLY and CDR2 is FYNNEI. Trimming took 5 bases from V and 3 from J, leaving 8 bases between them. CDR3 coding DNA: TGTGCCAGCAGTCCCCCCTCCAATCAGCCCCAGCATTTT. Residues: CASSPPSNQPQHF.

V is TRBV7-3 and J is TRBJ2-7; TRBD2 matches 10 bases. The germline V gene encodes CDR1 SGHTA and CDR2 FQGTGA. Trimming removed 0 bases from V and 3 bases from J; junction bases left unmatched: 5. The CDR3 has 16 amino acids. The CDR3 reads CASSLTRTSGYYEQYF. CDR3 sequence (DNA): TGTGCCAGCAGCTTAACCCGGACTAGCGGATACTACGAGCAGTACTTC.

The chain recombines TRBV19 with TRBJ1-5, with a weak D call TRBD1 (5 bases). Trimming cost V 7 bases and J 5 bases, with 12 bases left between them. CDR1 is LNHDA and CDR2 is SQIVND in the germline V gene (reference sequence). The CDR3 spans 13 residues. CDR3 sequence (DNA): TGTGCCAGTACCCTGTGGGGGGATCAGCCCCAGCATTTT. It is translated as CASTLWGDQPQHF.